A selection of T cell receptor beta chains follows, all from one sample in a study of liver allograft versus peripheral blood T cells. MiXCR was run by TCRdb on the reads, yielding one entry per CDR3 protein. The data show about 14,000 distinct CDR3 sequences, with more than 20% seen just once and approximately 5.5% held by the top ten. The receptor source for this set is a human patient who had a liver transplant. The T cells may partly be graft donor cells. CDR3s include the opening cysteine and the closing phenylalanine or tryptophan. A D gene is named only where the DNA matches it firmly. Part of the rows lack a size; the others show once, few, many or a class for expanded clones.

CSAPERGGLREQFF,TGCAGTGCCCCAGAGCGGGGGGGCCTAAGGGAGCAGTTCTTC,TRBV20-1,TRBD2,TRBJ2-1,.
CASSPRGTYEQYF,TGTGCCAGCAGCCCTCGGGGGACATACGAGCAGTACTTC,TRBV11-1,.,TRBJ2-7,many
CASSLAGNNYGYTF,TGTGCCAGCAGCTTGGCGGGAAATAACTATGGCTACACCTTC,TRBV5-6,.,TRBJ1-2,many
CASSPDSPSSYEQYF,TGTGCCAGCTCCCCTGACAGCCCTAGCTCCTACGAGCAGTACTTC,TRBV18,.,TRBJ2-7,medium-sized
CSAWSPVSGANVLTF,TGCAGTGCTTGGTCACCCGTCTCTGGGGCCAACGTCCTGACTTTC,TRBV20-1,.,TRBJ2-6,.
CSVSPGGADYEQYF,TGCAGTGTCAGCCCCGGGGGGGCGGACTACGAGCAGTACTTC,TRBV20-1,TRBD2,TRBJ2-7,.
CASMETLSTDTQYF,TGTGCCAGTATGGAGACTCTTAGCACAGATACGCAGTATTTT,TRBV5-6,.,TRBJ2-3,.
CASSERADYSNQPQHF,TGTGCCAGCAGTGAAAGGGCAGATTATAGCAATCAGCCCCAGCATTTT,TRBV6-1,.,TRBJ1-5,medium-sized
CASSLARDLNTEAFF,TGTGCCAGCAGCTTGGCCAGGGACTTGAACACTGAAGCTTTCTTT,TRBV5-4,.,TRBJ1-1,few
CASSPPRGGAQTGELFF,TGTGCCAGCAGTCCCCCCCGCGGGGGGGCCCAGACCGGGGAGCTGTTTTTT,TRBV6-6,TRBD2,TRBJ2-2,.
CASSFYGATNYGYTF,TGTGCCAGCAGTTTTTACGGGGCCACTAACTATGGCTACACCTTC,TRBV12-3/TRBV12-4,.,TRBJ1-2,few
CASSVNNEQFF,TGTGCCAGCAGTGTGAACAATGAGCAGTTCTTC,TRBV6-6,.,TRBJ2-1,many
CATSRARTVRGYTF,TGTGCCACCAGCAGGGCCAGGACAGTCAGGGGCTACACCTTC,TRBV15,.,TRBJ1-2,.
CASSRDRRNTGELFF,TGTGCCAGCTCACGTGACAGGCGGAACACCGGGGAGCTGTTTTTT,TRBV18,.,TRBJ2-2,many
CAWAGQQNQPQHF,TGTGCCTGGGCAGGACAGCAAAATCAGCCCCAGCATTTT,TRBV30,.,TRBJ1-5,.
CAVDRGFSGNTIYF,TGTGCCGTTGACAGGGGCTTCTCTGGAAACACCATATATTTT,TRBV10-3,TRBD1,TRBJ1-3,few
CASSFRGSGANVLTF,TGTGCCAGCAGCTTCAGGGGGTCTGGGGCCAACGTCCTGACTTTC,TRBV7-9,TRBD1,TRBJ2-6,.
CASTYRAHQPQHF,TGTGCCAGTACCTACAGGGCTCATCAGCCCCAGCATTTT,TRBV19,.,TRBJ1-5,medium-sized
CASSIGRHPGSNQPQHF,TGTGCCAGTAGTATAGGGCGGCACCCAGGGAGCAATCAGCCCCAGCATTTT,TRBV19,.,TRBJ1-5,medium-sized
CASSYSIDSWITEAFF,TGTGCCAGCAGTTACTCGATCGACAGTTGGATAACTGAAGCTTTCTTT,TRBV6-5,.,TRBJ1-1,few
CAISEDPNGQPQHF,TGTGCCATCAGTGAGGATCCCAACGGACAGCCCCAGCATTTT,TRBV10-3,.,TRBJ1-5,medium-sized
CASSYAARGRGYGYTF,TGTGCCAGCAGTTACGCGGCCAGGGGGCGCGGTTATGGCTACACCTTC,TRBV6-2/TRBV6-3,TRBD1,TRBJ1-2,medium-sized
CASSSDSLNTEAFF,TGTGCCAGCAGCTCGGACAGCTTGAACACTGAAGCTTTCTTT,TRBV5-4,.,TRBJ1-1,.
CSVGSGPGYTF,TGCAGCGTTGGATCGGGCCCTGGCTACACCTTC,TRBV29-1,.,TRBJ1-2,many
CASGLVRGDRSGNTIYF,TGTGCTAGTGGTTTGGTACGGGGAGACAGGTCTGGAAACACCATATATTTT,TRBV12-5,.,TRBJ1-3,few
CSAGQGSPNTEAFF,TGCAGTGCGGGCCAGGGCTCTCCGAACACTGAAGCTTTCTTT,TRBV20-1,.,TRBJ1-1,medium-sized
CASSPQGINYGYTF,TGTGCCAGCAGTCCACAGGGGATTAACTATGGCTACACCTTC,TRBV6-6,TRBD1,TRBJ1-2,medium-sized
CASSFPQNSPLHF,TGTGCCAGCAGCTTCCCACAGAATTCACCCCTCCACTTT,TRBV7-2,.,TRBJ1-6,medium-sized
CAISHLPGDTEAFF,TGTGCCATCAGTCACCTGCCGGGGGACACTGAAGCTTTCTTT,TRBV10-3,.,TRBJ1-1,medium-sized
CSARVGHPNTEAFF,TGCAGTGCTAGAGTGGGGCACCCTAACACTGAAGCTTTCTTT,TRBV20-1,.,TRBJ1-1,few
CASRGDGYGYTF,TGTGCCAGCAGAGGGGACGGCTATGGCTACACCTTC,TRBV6-6,.,TRBJ1-2,many
CATSRVDGSNQPQHF,TGTGCCACCAGCAGAGTTGACGGTAGCAATCAGCCCCAGCATTTT,TRBV15,.,TRBJ1-5,many
CASSIYSGGDYGYTF,TGTGCCAGTAGTATATACTCCGGGGGCGACTATGGCTACACCTTC,TRBV19,.,TRBJ1-2,medium-sized
CASRRTNEKLFF,TGTGCCAGCAGAAGGACTAATGAAAAACTGTTTTTT,TRBV6-1,.,TRBJ1-4,.
CSHLTSGGSSYNEQFF,TGCAGCCACTTGACTAGCGGGGGGTCCTCCTACAATGAGCAGTTCTTC,TRBV29-1,TRBD2,TRBJ2-1,many
CASSLGQWSGTEAFF,TGTGCCAGCAGCTTAGGTCAGTGGAGTGGCACTGAAGCTTTCTTT,TRBV11-2,.,TRBJ1-1,.
CASTVIGDRGDIQYF,TGTGCCAGCACCGTTATTGGGGACAGGGGTGACATTCAGTACTTC,TRBV5-4,TRBD1,TRBJ2-4,.
CASSPPSLQVHDGYTF,TGTGCCAGCTCACCACCTTCCCTACAGGTCCATGATGGCTACACCTTC,TRBV18,.,TRBJ1-2,medium-sized
CSARDGRVYNEQFF,TGCAGTGCTAGAGACGGCAGGGTATACAATGAGCAGTTCTTC,TRBV20-1,.,TRBJ2-1,.
CASSAITGKGNSGNTIYF,TGTGCCAGCAGTGCAATTACAGGAAAGGGGAACTCTGGAAACACCATATATTTT,TRBV25-1,.,TRBJ1-3,.
CASSLGQRGGLGTQYF,TGTGCCAGCAGTTTAGGTCAGCGGGGGGGCCTTGGGACCCAGTACTTC,TRBV12-3/TRBV12-4,TRBD2,TRBJ2-5,.
CASSSRGNQPQHF,TGTGCCAGCAGTAGTAGGGGCAATCAGCCCCAGCATTTT,TRBV12-3/TRBV12-4,.,TRBJ1-5,.
CASSLDSVWVYGYTF,TGTGCCAGCAGCTTAGACTCGGTTTGGGTCTATGGCTACACCTTC,TRBV11-2,.,TRBJ1-2,many
CASSLKSGTVIEKLFF,TGTGCCAGCAGTTTAAAATCCGGGACAGTTATTGAAAAACTGTTTTTT,TRBV5-6,TRBD1,TRBJ1-4,.
CASLTGGNGYTF,TGTGCCAGTCTAACAGGGGGCAATGGCTACACCTTC,TRBV6-1,TRBD1,TRBJ1-2,medium-sized
CASTGLPNTEAFF,TGTGCCAGCACCGGACTCCCGAACACTGAAGCTTTCTTT,TRBV28,.,TRBJ1-1,few
CASRDRRSWAQHF,TGTGCCAGCCGGGACAGGAGAAGTTGGGCCCAGCATTTT,TRBV12-3/TRBV12-4,TRBD1,TRBJ1-5,few
CALSDTMNTEAFF,TGTGCCCTGTCGGACACCATGAACACTGAAGCTTTCTTT,TRBV7-2,.,TRBJ1-1,many
CASSPGGTSYEQYF,TGTGCCAGCTCACCAGGGGGTACCTCCTACGAGCAGTACTTC,TRBV18,.,TRBJ2-7,medium-sized
CASSLGTGGSEKLFF,TGTGCCAGCAGCTTGGGTACAGGGGGGAGTGAAAAACTGTTTTTT,TRBV5-6,TRBD1,TRBJ1-4,medium-sized
CASSATTAEAFF,TGTGCCAGCAGTGCCACGACAGCTGAAGCTTTCTTT,TRBV6-5,.,TRBJ1-1,many
CASSPFRDTVSYEQYF,TGTGCCAGCTCACCTTTCCGGGACACAGTTTCCTACGAGCAGTACTTC,TRBV18,.,TRBJ2-7,many
CSAVTGVNTEAFF,TGCAGCGCCGTGACAGGGGTGAACACTGAAGCTTTCTTT,TRBV29-1,TRBD1,TRBJ1-1,medium-sized
CASSRGGGSYEQYF,TGTGCCAGCTCACGGGGAGGGGGCTCCTACGAGCAGTACTTC,TRBV18,.,TRBJ2-7,many
CAWSNGPVGALHF,TGTGCCTGGAGTAATGGGCCCGTCGGGGCCCTCCACTTT,TRBV30,.,TRBJ1-6,.
CSARAQSGGYEQYF,TGCAGTGCTAGAGCGCAGAGTGGTGGCTACGAGCAGTACTTC,TRBV20-1,.,TRBJ2-7,.
CASSLRRHNTEAFF,TGTGCCAGCAGTTTACGACGACACAACACTGAAGCTTTCTTT,TRBV28,.,TRBJ1-1,many